This record covers a single T cell receptor (beta chain). The target of this receptor is not known. No per-base quality is available; no much larger clone lies one base away. RNA was extracted with the RNeasy kit and roughly 0.45 to 1 ug was reverse transcribed using random hexamers. TCR beta CDR3 regions were amplified with the immunoSEQ multiplex PCR assay covering 54 Vbeta and 13 Jbeta segments. To correct PCR amplification bias, a synthetic template baseline was used for both primer optimization and computational correction. The paper's data handling went like this. Reads were annotated to V, D and J genes according to IMGT and were analyzed with immunoSEQ Analyzer, with only productive sequences retained. To calculate clonality, Shannon entropy was normalized by log2 of the number of productive unique sequences and then subtracted from one. For each patient and control, public and private clones were evaluated within the 100 most prevalent clones. Susac-specific clones were defined as absent from healthy and MS cohorts, 1052 published viral clones and other ImmuneACCESS disease sequences. TCRdb reprocessed the public reads (quality trimming at Q25 with fastp, clone calling with MiXCR) and kept in-frame beta chains. Rows with one shared CDR3 protein collapse into an entry with the most common genes and DNA. Here the V and J calls rest on TCRdb's processing, not on the authors' analysis. The sample profile shows about 130,000 distinct CDR3 sequences; around 91% of them were found once. 0.24% of the sample comes from the top ten.

These data belong to a study of CD8 T cells in Susac syndrome (dated by TCRdb to between 2019 and 2020). Regarding the study in general: Repertoire sequencing was used to test whether CD8+ T cell activation and differentiation in Susac syndrome was antigen driven. Clonality of the CD8+ T cell repertoire was compared between about a dozen healthy donors, 14 Susac syndrome patients and roughly 15 multiple sclerosis patients. Here is what the overall study found, with its caveats: The TCR sequencing and HLA analysis was acknowledged to have included a relatively small number of individuals.

Between the V and J ends, shortened by 3 bases and 3 bases respectively, the junction contains 8 bases. The cysteine opens and the phenylalanine closes a CDR3 of 13 amino acids. Solely the CDR3 DNA is kept, with 39 bases framed from the first base. The germline V gene (reference sequence) provides CDR1 MNHEY and CDR2 SMNVEV. High-throughput TCR beta sequencing profiled peripheral blood CD8+ and CD4+ T cells from healthy donors, Susac syndrome patients and multiple sclerosis patients. The multiple sclerosis controls were treatment-naive patients whose relapsing-remitting disease, either stable or active, fulfilled the revised McDonald criteria. Bulk CD8+ and CD4+ T cells were purified by magnetic negative isolation, whereas CD8+ TEMRA cells were enriched by FACS. Blood was collected in EDTA tubes and processed within 24 hours, with PBMCs isolated through density gradient centrifugation. PBMCs intended for TCR sequencing were frozen in liquid nitrogen and were later thawed in a 37 degrees C water bath. The sorted or isolated CD4+, CD8+ and CD8+ TEMRA cells reached a purity of at least 90%.

The TCR sequence derives from a human donor with multiple sclerosis. Sequenced: CD8+ T cells from PBMCs. The chain is assembled from TRBV27 and TRBJ1-1; no confident D gene assignment can be made. CDR3 reads: CASSLRPHTEAFF. In nucleotide form, the sequence is TGTGCCAGCAGTTTGCGGCCCCACACTGAAGCTTTCTTT.